The clone carrying this T cell receptor (beta chain) came up once. Its specificity is not known. None of the participants with HIV were treated outside the United States. This sample was taken from a study of long-term antiretroviral therapy in people with HIV. Study-wide findings and caveats: Among HIV repertoires, CDR3 length ranges were narrower than those of controls. Upon ART, diversity increased but remained lower than transplant donor controls.

Researchers ran immunoSEQ v3.0 at survey level. TCRdb's copy holds only in-frame clones and misses some; the assay was immunoSEQ multiplex PCR. The table shows 24,000 or so clones, with 85% occurring only once. The germline V gene has CDR1 SGHDN and CDR2 FVKESK. V was clipped by 1 base and J by 2 bases; unmatched bases: 15. The CDR3 contains 21 residues. The sequence derives from a man aged 40-49 years with HIV. This chain uses TRBV14 with TRBJ2-6, with TRBD1 identical over 9 bases. Specimen: unsorted PBMCs, collected 2.3 years after starting antiretroviral therapy. Here the CDR3 DNA reads TGTGCCAGCAGCCAAGCATCTTCCGGGACAGGGTTGGTGGCTGGGGCCAACGTCCTGACTTTC. As protein: CASSQASSGTGLVAGANVLTF.